This entry describes one T cell receptor (beta chain). Its antigen is unidentified. CDR3 length: 14 amino acids. V lost 7 bases to trimming and J lost 8 bases; unmatched junction nucleotides: 11. Germline assignment: CDR1 SQVTM and CDR2 ANQGSEA. This sample is drawn from a study of shared clonotypes between healthy human individuals. Findings and limits, study-wide: Large depth notwithstanding, sorted-subset sequencing proved incomplete by rarefaction.

TCRdb's table, derived via immunoSEQ multiplex PCR, lists solely in-frame clones and lacks some. The table lists approximately 2.5 million clones, approximately 94% of them singletons. Donors comprised healthy HIV-negative adults lacking recent acute infections or vaccinations. The chain carries TRBV29-1 and TRBJ2-1; 10 positions agree with TRBD1. Sequenced: naive CD4+ T cells from PBMCs. The subset: CD45RA+ positively selected. The sequence derives from a young man in good health. Some clones in this sample may be carry-over from other donors' samples. CDR3 sequence: CSARPGQGFDEQFF. CDR3 bases: TGCAGCGCCCGACCGGGACAGGGGTTTGATGAGCAGTTCTTC.